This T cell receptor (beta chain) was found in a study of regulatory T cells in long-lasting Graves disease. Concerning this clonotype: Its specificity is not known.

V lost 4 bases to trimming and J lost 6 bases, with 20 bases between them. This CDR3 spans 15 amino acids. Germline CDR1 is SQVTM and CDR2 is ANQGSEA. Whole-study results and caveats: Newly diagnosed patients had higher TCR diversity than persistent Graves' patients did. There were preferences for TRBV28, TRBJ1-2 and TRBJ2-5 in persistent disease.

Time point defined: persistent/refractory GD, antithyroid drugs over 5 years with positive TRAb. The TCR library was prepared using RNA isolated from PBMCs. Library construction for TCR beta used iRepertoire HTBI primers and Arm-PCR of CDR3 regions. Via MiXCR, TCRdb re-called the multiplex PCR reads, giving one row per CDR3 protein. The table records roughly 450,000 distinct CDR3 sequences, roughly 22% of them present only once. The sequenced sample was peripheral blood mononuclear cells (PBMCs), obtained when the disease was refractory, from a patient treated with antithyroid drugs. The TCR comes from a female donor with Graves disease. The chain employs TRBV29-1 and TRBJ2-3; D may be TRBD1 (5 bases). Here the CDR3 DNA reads TGCAGCGTTGGCCTCTTAGAAAGGGGTTCTGATACGCAGTATTTT. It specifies CSVGLLERGSDTQYF.